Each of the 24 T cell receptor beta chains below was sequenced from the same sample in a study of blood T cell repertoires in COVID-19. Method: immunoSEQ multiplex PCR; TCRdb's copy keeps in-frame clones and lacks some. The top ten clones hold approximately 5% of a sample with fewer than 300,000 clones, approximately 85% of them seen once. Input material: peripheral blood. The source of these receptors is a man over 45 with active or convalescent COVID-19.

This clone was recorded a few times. CDR3 loop: CASTSLAGVVDTQYF. CDR3 sequence (DNA): TGTGCCAGCACGAGTCTAGCGGGAGTCGTGGATACGCAGTATTTT. The V gene is TRBV11-2, the J gene TRBJ2-3, with 10 bases fitting TRBD2. The ends lost 7 bases at V and 6 bases at J; junction bases unmatched: 10. Germline CDR1 and CDR2: SGHAT and FQNNGV. The CDR3 loop spans 15 amino acids.

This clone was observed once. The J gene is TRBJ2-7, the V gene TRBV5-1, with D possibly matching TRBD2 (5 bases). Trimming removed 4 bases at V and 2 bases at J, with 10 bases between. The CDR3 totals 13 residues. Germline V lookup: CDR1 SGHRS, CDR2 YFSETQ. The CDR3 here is CASSVGSTYEQYF. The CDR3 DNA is TGCGCCAGCAGCGTTGGGAGCACCTACGAGCAGTACTTC.

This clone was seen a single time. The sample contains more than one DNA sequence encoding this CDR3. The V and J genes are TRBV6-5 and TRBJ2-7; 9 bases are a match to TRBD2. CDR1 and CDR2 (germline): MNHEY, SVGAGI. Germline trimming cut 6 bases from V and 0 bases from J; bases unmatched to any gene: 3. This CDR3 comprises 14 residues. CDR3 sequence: CASSPTSGSYEQYF. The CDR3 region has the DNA TGTGCCAGCAGCCCGACTAGCGGCTCCTACGAGCAGTACTTC.

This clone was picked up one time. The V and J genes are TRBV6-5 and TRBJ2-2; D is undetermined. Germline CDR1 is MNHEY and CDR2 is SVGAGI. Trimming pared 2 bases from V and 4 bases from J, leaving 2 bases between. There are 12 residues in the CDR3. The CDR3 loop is CASSYRTGELFF. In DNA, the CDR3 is TGTGCCAGCAGTTACCGCACCGGGGAGCTGTTTTTT.

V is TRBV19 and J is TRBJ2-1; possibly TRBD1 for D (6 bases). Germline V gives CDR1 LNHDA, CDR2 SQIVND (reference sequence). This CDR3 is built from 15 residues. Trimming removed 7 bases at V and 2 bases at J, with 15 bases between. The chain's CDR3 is CASTPGARTYNEQFF. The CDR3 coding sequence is TGTGCCAGTACACCAGGGGCGCGCACCTACAATGAGCAGTTCTTC.

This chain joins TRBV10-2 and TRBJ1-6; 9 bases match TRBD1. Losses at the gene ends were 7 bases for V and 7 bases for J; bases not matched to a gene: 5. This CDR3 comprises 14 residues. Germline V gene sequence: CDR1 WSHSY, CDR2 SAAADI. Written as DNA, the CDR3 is TGCGCCAGCACCCTGACAGGGGGAAATTCACCCCTCCACTTT. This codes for CASTLTGGNSPLHF.

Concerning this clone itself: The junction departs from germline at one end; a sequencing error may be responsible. The chain's CDR3 is CASRQAGRRTEAFF. The CDR3 DNA is TGTGCCAGCAGACAAGCAGGTCGTAGGACTGAAGCTTTCTTT. V and J are TRBV3-1 (or the pseudogene TRBV3-2) and TRBJ1-1; D is uncertain. Germline CDR1 reads LGHDT; CDR2 reads YNNKEL (reference sequence). This CDR3 is 14 amino acids long.

The CDR3 here is CASSTQYGRGSYEQYF. The CDR3 DNA reads TGTGCCAGTAGCACACAGTATGGCAGGGGTTCCTACGAGCAGTACTTC. This chain joins TRBV19 and TRBJ2-7, with a possible D match to TRBD1 (6 bases). The germline V and J ends were trimmed by 6 bases and 1 base, with 19 bases remaining between them. Germline V CDR1 and CDR2: LNHDA, SQIVND (reference sequence). The CDR3 extends over 16 amino acids.

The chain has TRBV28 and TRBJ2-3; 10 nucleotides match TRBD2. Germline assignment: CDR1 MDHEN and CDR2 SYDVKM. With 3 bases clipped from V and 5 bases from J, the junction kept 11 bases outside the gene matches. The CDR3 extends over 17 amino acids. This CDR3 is CASSLGHGTSARDTQYF. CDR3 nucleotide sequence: TGTGCCAGCAGTTTGGGACACGGGACTAGCGCCCGAGATACGCAGTATTTT.

The CDR3 protein is CASSVTSVASYNEQFF. CDR3 nucleotide sequence: TGTGCCAGCAGCGTGACTAGCGTTGCGTCCTACAATGAGCAGTTCTTC. The chain couples TRBV7-6 to TRBJ2-1; TRBD2 matches at 8 bases. J lost 1 base, V lost 5 bases, and 7 bases had no gene match. The CDR3 loop spans 16 amino acids. Germline loops: CDR1 SGHVS, CDR2 FNYEAQ. Based on the CDR3 plus reference TRBV7-6 and TRBJ2-1, the full variable domain is GAGVSQSPRYKVTKRGQDVALRCDPISGHVSLYWYRQALGQGPEFLTYFNYEAQQDKSGLPNDRFSAERPEGSISTLTIQRTEQRDSAMYRCASSVTSVASYNEQFFGPGTRLTVL.

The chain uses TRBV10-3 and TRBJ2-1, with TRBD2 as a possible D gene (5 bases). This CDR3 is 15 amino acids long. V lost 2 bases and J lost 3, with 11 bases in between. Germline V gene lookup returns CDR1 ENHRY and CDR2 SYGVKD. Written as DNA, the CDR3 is TGTGCCATCAGTGAGAGGCAGACTAACTACAATGAGCAGTTCTTC. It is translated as CAISERQTNYNEQFF.

The CDR3 nucleotides are TGCGCCAGCAGCGCCTCCCAGGGGTTCGAGCAGTACTTC. Amino acids: CASSASQGFEQYF. The chain recombines TRBV4-1 with TRBJ2-7; the D gene is possibly TRBD1 (6 bases). Germline values: CDR1 MGHRA, CDR2 YSYEKL. The V gene lost 5 bases and the J gene lost 6 bases, with 14 bases spanning the gap. The CDR3 totals 13 residues.

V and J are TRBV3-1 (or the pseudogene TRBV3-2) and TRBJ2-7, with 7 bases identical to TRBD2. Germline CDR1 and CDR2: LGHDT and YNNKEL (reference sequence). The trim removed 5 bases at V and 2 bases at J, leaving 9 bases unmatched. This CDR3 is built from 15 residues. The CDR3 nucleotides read TGTGCCAGCAGCGCGTCTAGCGGTAATACCTACGAGCAGTACTTC. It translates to CASSASSGNTYEQYF.

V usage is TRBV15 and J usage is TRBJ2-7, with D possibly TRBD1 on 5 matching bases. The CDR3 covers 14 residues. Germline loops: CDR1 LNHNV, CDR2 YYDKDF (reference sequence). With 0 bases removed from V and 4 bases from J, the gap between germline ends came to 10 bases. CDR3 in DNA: TGTGCCACCAGCAGAGATGGGGCAGGTTACGAGCAGTACTTC. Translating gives CATSRDGAGYEQYF.

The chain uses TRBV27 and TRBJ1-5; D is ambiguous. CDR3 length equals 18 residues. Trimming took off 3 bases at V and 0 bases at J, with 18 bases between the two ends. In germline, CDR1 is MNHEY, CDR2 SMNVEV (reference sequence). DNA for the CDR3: TGTGCCAGCAGTTTTCACAGACGAAACCTAAATAGCAATCAGCCCCAGCATTTT. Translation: CASSFHRRNLNSNQPQHF.

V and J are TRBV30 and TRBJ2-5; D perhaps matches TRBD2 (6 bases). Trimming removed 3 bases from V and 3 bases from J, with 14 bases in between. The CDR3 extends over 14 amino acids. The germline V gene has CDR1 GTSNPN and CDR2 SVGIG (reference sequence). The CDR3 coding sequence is TGTGCCTGGAGGGCTAGCGAAGCCAAAGAGACCCAGTACTTC. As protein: CAWRASEAKETQYF.

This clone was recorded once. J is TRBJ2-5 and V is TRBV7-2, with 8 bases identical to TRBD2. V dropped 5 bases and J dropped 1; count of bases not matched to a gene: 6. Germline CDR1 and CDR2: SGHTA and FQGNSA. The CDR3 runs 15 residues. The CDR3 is CASSVSGIPQETQYF. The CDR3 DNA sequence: TGTGCCAGCAGCGTTAGCGGGATCCCCCAAGAGACCCAGTACTTC. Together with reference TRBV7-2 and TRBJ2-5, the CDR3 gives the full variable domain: GAGVSQSPSNKVTEKGKDVELRCDPISGHTALYWYRQSLGQGLEFLIYFQGNSAPDKSGLPSDRFSAERTGGSVSTLTIQRTQQEDSAVYLCASSVSGIPQETQYFGPGTRLLVL.

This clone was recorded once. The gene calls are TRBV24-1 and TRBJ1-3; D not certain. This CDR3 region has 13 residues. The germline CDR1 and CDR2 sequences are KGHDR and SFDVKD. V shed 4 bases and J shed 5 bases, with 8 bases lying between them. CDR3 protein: CATSDPGRNTIYF. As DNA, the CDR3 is TGTGCCACCAGTGACCCTGGCCGAAACACCATATATTTT.

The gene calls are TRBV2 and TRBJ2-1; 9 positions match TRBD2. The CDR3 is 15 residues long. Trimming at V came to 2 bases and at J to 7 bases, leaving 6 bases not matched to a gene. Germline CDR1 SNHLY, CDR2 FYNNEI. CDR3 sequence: CASSERNSGRNEQFF. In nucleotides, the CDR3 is TGTGCCAGCAGTGAAAGAAATAGCGGGAGAAATGAGCAGTTCTTC. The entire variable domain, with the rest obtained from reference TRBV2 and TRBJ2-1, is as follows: EPEVTQTPSHQVTQMGQEVILRCVPISNHLYFYWYRQILGQKVEFLVSFYNNEISEKSEIFDDQFSVERPDGSNFTLKIRSTKLEDSAMYFCASSERNSGRNEQFFGPGTRLTVL.

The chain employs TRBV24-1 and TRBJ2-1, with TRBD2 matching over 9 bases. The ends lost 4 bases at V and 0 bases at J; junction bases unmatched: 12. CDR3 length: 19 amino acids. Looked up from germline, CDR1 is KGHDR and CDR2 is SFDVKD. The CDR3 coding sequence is TGTGCCACCAGTGACCCACTTCCTAGCGGGGACCGCTCCTACAATGAGCAGTTCTTC. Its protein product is CATSDPLPSGDRSYNEQFF.

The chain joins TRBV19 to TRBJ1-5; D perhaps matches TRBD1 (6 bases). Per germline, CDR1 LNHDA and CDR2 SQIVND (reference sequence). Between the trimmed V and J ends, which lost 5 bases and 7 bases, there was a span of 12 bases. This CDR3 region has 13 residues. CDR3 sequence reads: CASSPGQPQPQHF. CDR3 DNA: TGTGCCAGTAGTCCAGGACAGCCACAGCCCCAGCATTTT.

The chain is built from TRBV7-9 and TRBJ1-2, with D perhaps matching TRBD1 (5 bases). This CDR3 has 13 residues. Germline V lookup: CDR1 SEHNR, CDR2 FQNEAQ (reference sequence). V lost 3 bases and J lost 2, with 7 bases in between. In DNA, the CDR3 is TGTGCCAGCAGCTTCGACAGAAACTATGGCTACACCTTC. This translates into CASSFDRNYGYTF.

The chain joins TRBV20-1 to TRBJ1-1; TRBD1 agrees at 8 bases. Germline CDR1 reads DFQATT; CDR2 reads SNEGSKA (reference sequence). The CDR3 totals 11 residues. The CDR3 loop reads CSFRQGNEAFF. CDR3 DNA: TGCAGCTTCAGACAGGGGAATGAAGCTTTCTTT.

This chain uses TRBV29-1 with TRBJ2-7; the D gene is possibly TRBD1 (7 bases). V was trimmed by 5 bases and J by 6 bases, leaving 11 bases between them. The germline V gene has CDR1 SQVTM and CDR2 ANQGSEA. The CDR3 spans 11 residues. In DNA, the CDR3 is TGCAGCGTTTTTCAGGGGGGCGAGCAGTACTTC. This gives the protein CSVFQGGEQYF.